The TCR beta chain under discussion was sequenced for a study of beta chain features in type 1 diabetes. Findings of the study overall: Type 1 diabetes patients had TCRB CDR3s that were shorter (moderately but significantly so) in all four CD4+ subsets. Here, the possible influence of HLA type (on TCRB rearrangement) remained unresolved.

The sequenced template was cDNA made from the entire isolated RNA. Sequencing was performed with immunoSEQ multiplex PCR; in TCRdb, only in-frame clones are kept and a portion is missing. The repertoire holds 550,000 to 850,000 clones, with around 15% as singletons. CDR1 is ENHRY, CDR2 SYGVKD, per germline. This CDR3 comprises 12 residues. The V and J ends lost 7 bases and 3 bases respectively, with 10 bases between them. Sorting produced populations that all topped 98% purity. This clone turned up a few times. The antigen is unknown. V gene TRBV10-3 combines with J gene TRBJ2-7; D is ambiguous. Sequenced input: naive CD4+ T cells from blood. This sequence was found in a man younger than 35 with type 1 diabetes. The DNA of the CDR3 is TGTGCCATCACAGGAGCAGGCTACGAGCAGTACTTC. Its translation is CAITGAGYEQYF.